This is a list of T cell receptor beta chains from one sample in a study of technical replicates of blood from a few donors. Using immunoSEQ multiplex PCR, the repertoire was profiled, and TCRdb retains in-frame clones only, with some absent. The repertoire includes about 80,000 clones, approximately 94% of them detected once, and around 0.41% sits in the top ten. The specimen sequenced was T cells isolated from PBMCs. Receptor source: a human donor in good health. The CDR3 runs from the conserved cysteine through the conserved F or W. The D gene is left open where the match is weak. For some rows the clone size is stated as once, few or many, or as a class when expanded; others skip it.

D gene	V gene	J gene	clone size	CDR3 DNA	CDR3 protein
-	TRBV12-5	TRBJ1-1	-	TGTGCTAGTGGTGAGGTGAACACTGAAGCTTTCTTT	CASGEVNTEAFF
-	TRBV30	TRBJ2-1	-	TGTGCCTGGAGTGTACAGGCCCTGCAGTTCTTC	CAWSVQALQFF
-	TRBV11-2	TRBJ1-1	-	TGTGCCAGCAGCTTAGATCGGAGTGTATCCTCAGCGAACACTGAAGCTTTCTTT	CASSLDRSVSSANTEAFF
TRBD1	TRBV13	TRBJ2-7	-	TGTGCCAGCAGCTCCGCCCTCGGGACAGGGGGCAACGAGCAGTACTTC	CASSSALGTGGNEQYF
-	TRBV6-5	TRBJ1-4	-	TGTGCCAGCAGTTCCAATATACTAGAAAAACTGTTTTTT	CASSSNILEKLFF
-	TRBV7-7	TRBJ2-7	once	TGTGCCAGCAGCCCCGGCCGGGACGGGAGCTCCTACGAGCAGTACTTC	CASSPGRDGSSYEQYF
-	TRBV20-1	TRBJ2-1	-	TGCAGTGCGGAATCTAGCGAGAGGGAGTTCTTC	CSAESSEREFF
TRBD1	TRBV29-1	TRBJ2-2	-	TGCAGCGTTTCCCTGGGGACAGGGGGAACCGGGGAGCTGTTTTTT	CSVSLGTGGTGELFF
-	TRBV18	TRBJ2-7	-	TGTGCCAGCTCACCCGACAACGGGATTCTCTACGAGCAGTACTTC	CASSPDNGILYEQYF
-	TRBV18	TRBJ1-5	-	TGTGCCAGCTCGTCAGGGTCTAGCGGCAATCAGCCCCAGCATTTT	CASSSGSSGNQPQHF
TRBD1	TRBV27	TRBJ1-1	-	TGTGCCAGCAGTTACTCACAGGGGGCTAGGACTGAAGCTTTCTTT	CASSYSQGARTEAFF
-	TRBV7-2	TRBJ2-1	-	TGTGCCAGCAGCCGGGACTCGAGCTCCTACAATGAGCAGTTCTTC	CASSRDSSSYNEQFF
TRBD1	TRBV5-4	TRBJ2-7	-	TGTGCCAGCAGCGGAACCGGGACAGCTTTTAAAAGTACCTACGGGCAGTACTTC	CASSGTGTAFKSTYGQYF
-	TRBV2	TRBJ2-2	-	TGTGCCAGCAGTGAACGGACTCAGAACACCGGGGAGCTGTTTTTT	CASSERTQNTGELFF
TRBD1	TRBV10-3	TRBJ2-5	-	TGTGCCATCAATAAGGACAGGGATATGCAAGAGACCCAGTACTTC	CAINKDRDMQETQYF
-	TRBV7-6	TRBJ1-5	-	TGTGCCAGCAGCCTCTCCAGGTCCAACAATCAGCCCCAGCATTTT	CASSLSRSNNQPQHF
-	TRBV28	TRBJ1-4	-	TGTGCCAGCACGGCAGGGAATGAAAAACTGTTTTTT	CASTAGNEKLFF
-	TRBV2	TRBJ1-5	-	TGTGCCAGCAGTGGAGAGCCCAGCAATCAGCCCCAGCATTTT	CASSGEPSNQPQHF
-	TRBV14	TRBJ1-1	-	TGTGCCAGCAGCCAAGCATCGAGAGGGGCAGGGGCCGAAGCTTTCTTT	CASSQASRGAGAEAFF
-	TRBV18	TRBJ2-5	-	TGTGCCAGCTCATCTGAAGAGACCCAGTACTTC	CASSSEETQYF
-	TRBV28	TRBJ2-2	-	TGTGCCAGCAGTCCCAACCCGGGAACCGGGGAGCTGTTTTTT	CASSPNPGTGELFF
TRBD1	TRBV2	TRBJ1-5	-	TGTGCCAGCAGTGCCGGCAGGGGGCCTAGCAATCAGCCCCAGCATTTT	CASSAGRGPSNQPQHF
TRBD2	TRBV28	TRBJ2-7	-	TGTGCCAGCAGTATCCCCACGGCGGGAGGTGGAGAGCAGTACTTC	CASSIPTAGGGEQYF
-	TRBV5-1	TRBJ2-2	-	TGCGCCAGCACCCGGAGGGAGGATACCGGGGAGCTGTTTTTT	CASTRREDTGELFF
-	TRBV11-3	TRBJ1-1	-	TGTGCCAGCAGCTTAGATCTATATTCCGAAGCTTTCTTT	CASSLDLYSEAFF
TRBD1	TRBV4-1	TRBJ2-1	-	TGCGCCAGCAGCCCTAAGATAGGGACAGACGAGTTCTTC	CASSPKIGTDEFF
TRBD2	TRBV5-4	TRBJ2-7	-	TGTGCCAGCAGCCCGGGACTAGCGGGAGTTCTAGAGTACGAGCAGTACTTC	CASSPGLAGVLEYEQYF
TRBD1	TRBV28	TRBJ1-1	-	TGTGCCAGCAGTCCAAGGACAGGGCGAGGAGTAGCTTTCTTT	CASSPRTGRGVAFF
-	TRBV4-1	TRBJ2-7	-	TGCGCCAGCAGCCAAGATGCCCTAGTTTACGAGCAGTACTTC	CASSQDALVYEQYF
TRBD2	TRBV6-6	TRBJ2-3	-	TGTGCCACCGGGGGGGCTAGCACAGATACGCAGTATTTT	CATGGASTDTQYF
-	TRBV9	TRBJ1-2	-	TGTGCCAGCAGCGGGGACACTCCGGATGGCTACACCTTC	CASSGDTPDGYTF
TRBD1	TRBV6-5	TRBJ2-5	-	TGTGCCAGCAGTTTACAACCGGGACAGGCCCAAGAGACCCAGTACTTC	CASSLQPGQAQETQYF
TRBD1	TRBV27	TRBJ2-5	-	TGTGCCAGCAGTTTAAACAGGGGAGAGACCCAGTACTTC	CASSLNRGETQYF
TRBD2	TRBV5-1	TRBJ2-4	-	TGCGCCAGCAGCTCGTCGGGGGGTAACCAAAACATTCAGTACTTC	CASSSSGGNQNIQYF
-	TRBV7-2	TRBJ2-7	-	TGTGCCAGCAGCTTAACCGGGGCCTACGAGCAGTACTTC	CASSLTGAYEQYF